One sample yielded the 14 T cell receptor beta chains listed below, sequenced in a study of pediatric ulcerative colitis. Repertoires were generated with immunoSEQ multiplex PCR, while TCRdb's copy carries only in-frame clones and drops some. There are 37,000 or so clones in the sample; approximately 87% occur only once, and more than 20% lies in the top ten. Sequenced sample: blood. The source of these receptors is a girl aged 10-17 years with moderate ulcerative colitis.

The rearrangement joins TRBV7-9 to TRBJ1-4; TRBD1 might be the D (6 bases). The V end lost 1 base, the J end lost 14 bases, and 17 bases lay between the germline ends. Germline-derived CDR1 and CDR2 are SEHNR and FQNEAQ (reference sequence). The CDR3 totals 14 residues. The DNA for the CDR3 is TGTGCCAGCAGCTTAGTAGGGGGGCCGGCAGGGCTGTTTTTT. Protein sequence: CASSLVGGPAGLFF.

CDR3 amino acids: CATSREGASYEQYF. DNA for the CDR3: TGTGCCACCAGCAGAGAAGGGGCCAGCTACGAGCAGTACTTC. The chain is built from TRBV15 and TRBJ2-7; a possible D gene is TRBD1 (5 bases). The germline CDR1 and CDR2 sequences are LNHNV and YYDKDF (reference sequence). Deletions cut 0 bases from V and 3 bases from J, with 9 bases between. This CDR3 is built from 14 residues.

This clone appeared once. The chain couples TRBV19 to TRBJ2-1; 8 nucleotides agree with TRBD2. The CDR3 contains 16 residues. Germline CDR1 reads LNHDA; CDR2 reads SQIVND (reference sequence). After removal of 4 bases from V and 5 bases from J, the junction contained 10 bases not matched to a gene. CDR3 coding DNA: TGTGCCAGTAGTAGAAGCGGGAGTCCGAGCAACAATGAGCAGTTCTTC. Amino acids: CASSRSGSPSNNEQFF.

The rearrangement links TRBV6-5 to TRBJ2-3; D not certain. V dropped 4 bases and J dropped 5 bases, with 10 bases sitting between them. CDR3 length equals 13 residues. CDR1 MNHEY and CDR2 SVGAGI come from the germline V gene. CDR3 loop: CASSWAVLDTQYF. CDR3 sequence (DNA): TGTGCCAGCAGTTGGGCAGTATTAGATACGCAGTATTTT.

CDR3 in amino acids: CASSARLGETEAFF. The CDR3 nucleotides are TGTGCCAGCAGCGCCCGCCTAGGGGAAACTGAAGCTTTCTTT. The V and J genes are TRBV9 and TRBJ1-1; weak D call: TRBD1 (5 bases). This CDR3 contains 14 residues. Trimming cost V 3 bases and J 5 bases, with 14 bases left between them. The V gene's germline CDR1 is SGDLS and CDR2 YYNGEE.

This rearrangement joins TRBV9 to TRBJ2-1, with 10 bases matching TRBD2. There are 18 residues in the CDR3. In germline, CDR1 is SGDLS, CDR2 YYNGEE. J was trimmed by 8 bases and V by 4 bases; bases with no gene match: 18. CDR3 nucleotides: TGTGCCAGCAGCCACTACCGGAGTCTAGCGGGAGCAGGCGATGAGCAGTTCTTC. This translates into CASSHYRSLAGAGDEQFF. The complete variable domain, with remaining parts taken from reference TRBV9 and TRBJ2-1, reads DSGVTQTPKHLITATGQRVTLRCSPRSGDLSVYWYQQSLDQGLQFLIQYYNGEERAKGNILERFSAQQFPDLHSELNLSSLELGDSALYFCASSHYRSLAGAGDEQFFGPGTRLTVL.

The chain is built from TRBV16 and TRBJ2-4, with D hard to call. Germline assignment: CDR1 KGHSY and CDR2 FQNENV. V was pared by 4 bases and J by 0 bases, with 7 bases between. The CDR3 runs 14 residues. The CDR3 protein is CASSLVLAKNIQYF. CDR3 bases: TGTGCCAGCAGCCTAGTTCTAGCCAAAAACATTCAGTACTTC. Drawing the rest from reference TRBV16 and TRBJ2-4, the complete variable domain is GEEVAQTPKHLVRGEGQKAKLYCAPIKGHSYVFWYQQVLKNEFKFLISFQNENVFDETGMPKERFSAKCLPNSPCSLEIQATKLEDSAVYFCASSLVLAKNIQYFGAGTRLSVL.

V usage is TRBV5-5 and J usage is TRBJ2-1, with D perhaps matching TRBD2 (6 bases). The CDR3 contains 15 residues. Trimming left V 4 bases short and J 7 bases short, with 18 bases between. Germline V gene lookup returns CDR1 SGHKS and CDR2 YYEKEE (reference sequence). CDR3 bases: TGTGCCAGCAGCCTTCCTAGCGTCGTACGGAATGAGCAGTTCTTC. Translated, it gives CASSLPSVVRNEQFF. Full variable domain (remainder filled in from reference TRBV5-5 and TRBJ2-1): DAGVTQSPTHLIKTRGQQVTLRCSPISGHKSVSWYQQVLGQGPQFIFQYYEKEERGRGNFPDRFSARQFPNYSSELNVNALLLGDSALYLCASSLPSVVRNEQFFGPGTRLTVL.

This rearrangement joins TRBV4-1 to TRBJ2-1; D gene unclear. Trimming pared 0 bases from V and 2 bases from J, leaving 11 bases between. CDR3 length: 16 amino acids. CDR1 is MGHRA and CDR2 is YSYEKL in the germline V gene. CDR3 in amino acids: CASSQDGPDTYNEQFF. For the CDR3, the DNA is TGCGCCAGCAGCCAAGACGGCCCAGATACCTACAATGAGCAGTTCTTC.

The V gene is TRBV10-3, the J gene TRBJ2-7; a weak D match, TRBD2 (6 bases). V gave up 7 bases and J gave up 0 bases, with 13 bases separating them. This CDR3 is 14 amino acids long. The germline V gene has CDR1 ENHRY and CDR2 SYGVKD. CDR3 region: CAINRGGSSYEQYF. DNA of the CDR3: TGTGCCATCAATCGCGGAGGGTCCTCCTACGAGCAGTACTTC.

The V call is TRBV9, the J call TRBJ1-2; possibly TRBD1 for D (6 bases). V was clipped by 3 bases and J by 4 bases, with 13 bases between them. The CDR3 spans 14 residues. Germline values: CDR1 SGDLS, CDR2 YYNGEE. The DNA for the CDR3 is TGTGCCAGCAGCGGGCAGGACAGTTCCTATGGCTACACCTTC. It is translated as CASSGQDSSYGYTF.

In its sample, this clone was seen once. This rearrangement joins TRBV9 to TRBJ2-6, with 7 bases lining up with TRBD1. The length of the CDR3 is 18 residues. The germline V gene encodes CDR1 SGDLS and CDR2 YYNGEE. V lost 7 bases to trimming and J lost 19 bases; unmatched junction nucleotides: 32. The CDR3 is CASLRNLPLPPTGNKVTF. The CDR3 region has the DNA TGTGCCAGCCTCAGAAACCTCCCACTCCCCCCGACAGGGAACAAGGTAACTTTC.

The chain joins TRBV19 to TRBJ2-1, with 8 bases fitting TRBD2. CDR1 and CDR2 from the germline V gene are LNHDA and SQIVND (reference sequence). V lost 2 bases and J lost 6; bases outside the gene matches: 15. The CDR3 loop spans 18 amino acids. In nucleotides, the CDR3 is TGTGCCAGTAGTATACCCCAGGTTTACGGGAGGGCTGGCAATGAGCAGTTCTTC. Amino acids: CASSIPQVYGRAGNEQFF.

V gene TRBV10-3 combines with J gene TRBJ2-7, with TRBD1 matching over 10 bases. The length of the CDR3 is 14 residues. Germline-derived CDR1 and CDR2 are ENHRY and SYGVKD. Trimming removed 6 bases from V and 2 bases from J; junction bases left unmatched: 4. The CDR3, as DNA: TGTGCCATCAGGTCCGGGACAGGGGCCTACGAGCAGTACTTC. Translating gives CAIRSGTGAYEQYF.